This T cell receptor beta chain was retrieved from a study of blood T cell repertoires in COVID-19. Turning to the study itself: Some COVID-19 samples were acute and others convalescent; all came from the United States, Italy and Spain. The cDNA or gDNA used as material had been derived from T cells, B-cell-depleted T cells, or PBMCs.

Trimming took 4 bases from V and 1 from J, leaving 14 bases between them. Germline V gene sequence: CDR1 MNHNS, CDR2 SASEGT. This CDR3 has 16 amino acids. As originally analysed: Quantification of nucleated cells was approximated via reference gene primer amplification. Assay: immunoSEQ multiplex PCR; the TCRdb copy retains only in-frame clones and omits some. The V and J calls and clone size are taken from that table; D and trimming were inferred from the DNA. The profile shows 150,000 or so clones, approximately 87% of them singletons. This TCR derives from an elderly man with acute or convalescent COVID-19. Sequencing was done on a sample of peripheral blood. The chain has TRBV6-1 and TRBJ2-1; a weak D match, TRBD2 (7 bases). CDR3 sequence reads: CASSAEGGGSYNEQFF. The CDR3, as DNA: TGTGCCAGCAGTGCCGAAGGGGGGGGATCCTACAATGAGCAGTTCTTC.